This T cell receptor (beta chain) emerged from a study of PD-1 blockade in classical Hodgkin lymphoma. Notes on the study in general: Baseline TCR diversity was reportedly lower in newly diagnosed patients than in healthy donors. It was reported as lower still in relapsed/refractory patients. Newly diagnosed patients had diversity similar to the baseline diversity of complete responders.

As for this clone: Its specificity is unknown.

Stated time point: cycle 4 day 1 (C4D1), after 5 to 7 weeks of nivolumab. Relapses following autologous stem cell transplantation were seen in all patients, with brentuximab vedotin exposure varying. TCRdb keeps only in-frame clones here, not all; method: immunoSEQ multiplex PCR. Among approximately 89,000 clones listed, 65% to 85% were seen once. The starting material was peripheral blood mononuclear cells (PBMCs), obtained before the fourth cycle of nivolumab. This clonotype originated in a human donor with classical Hodgkin lymphoma.

The CDR3 region is CASSGPPTGEKLFF. For the CDR3, the DNA is TGTGCCAGCAGTGGCCCTCCCACGGGGGAAAAACTGTTTTTT. This rearrangement joins TRBV6-1 to TRBJ1-4, with D hard to call. The V gene lost 4 bases and the J gene lost 8 bases, with 14 bases spanning the gap. Germline CDR1 MNHNS, CDR2 SASEGT. The CDR3 is made up of 14 amino acids.